The 10 T cell receptor beta chains below come from one sample, sequenced in a study of blood T cells in healthy people across ages. The authors ran a second PCR of about 7 to 11 cycles using a sample-barcoded 5' primer and a J-beta primer mix. TCRdb re-analysed the 5' RACE reads in MiXCR, keeping a single row per CDR3 protein. The table records just under 750,000 distinct CDR3 sequences, about 20% of them present only once. Sequenced: blood. These receptors came from a man between 65 and 85 years old in good health.

The chain uses TRBV28 and TRBJ2-3, with a weak D call TRBD2 (6 bases). Germline CDR1 reads MDHEN; CDR2 reads SYDVKM. V lost 5 bases, J lost 8 bases, and 17 bases lay in between. This CDR3 contains 14 residues. CDR3 sequence: CASSTFPSVLTQYF. CDR3 coding DNA: TGTGCCAGCAGTACCTTCCCTAGCGTTCTTACGCAGTATTTT. Full variable domain (remainder filled in from reference TRBV28 and TRBJ2-3): DVKVTQSSRYLVKRTGEKVFLECVQDMDHENMFWYRQDPGLGLRLIYFSYDVKMKEKGDIPEGYSVSREKKERFSLILESASTNQTSMYLCASSTFPSVLTQYFGPGTRLTVL.

This clonotype was recorded a few times. The V and J genes are TRBV10-1 and TRBJ2-5; D uncertain. Germline V CDR1 and CDR2: WNHNN, SYGVQD (reference sequence). Trimming left V 0 bases short and J 2 bases short, with 10 bases between. The CDR3 runs 15 residues. The CDR3 region is CASSESFDGQETQYF. The DNA of the CDR3 is TGCGCCAGCAGTGAGTCGTTCGACGGACAAGAGACCCAGTACTTC.

This clonotype was observed many times. Here the CDR3 reads CASSLGLATSGAFF. The CDR3 nucleotides read TGTGCCAGCAGCTTGGGTTTGGCAACCAGTGGAGCTTTCTTT. The chain recombines TRBV7-6 with TRBJ1-1; D gene uncertain. The V end was cut by 3 bases, the J end by 10 bases, with 18 bases between. This CDR3 is built from 14 residues. Germline CDR1 is SGHVS and CDR2 is FNYEAQ.

The CDR3 region is CASSLAGTICYNEQFF. The CDR3 nucleotides read TGTGCCAGCAGCCTCGCCGGGACTATCTGCTACAATGAGCAGTTCTTC. The chain carries TRBV9 and TRBJ2-1; 7 bases are a match to TRBD2. Germline V CDR1 and CDR2: SGDLS, YYNGEE. This CDR3 has 16 residues. The junction had 10 bases not matched to a gene; V was cut back by 4 bases and J by 3 bases.

The chain employs TRBV11-2 and TRBJ2-7; no reliable D call. This CDR3 is built from 12 residues. Trimming removed 5 bases from V and 3 bases from J, with 8 bases in between. From germline, CDR1 is SGHAT and CDR2 FQNNGV. CDR3 DNA: TGTGCCAGCAGCATAACTGGCTACGAGCAGTACTTC. Translating it yields CASSITGYEQYF.

There are a few counts of this clonotype. V is TRBV18 and J is TRBJ1-1, with D possibly being TRBD1 (5 bases). V lost 6 bases, J lost 2 bases, and 10 bases lay in between. Germline CDR1 KGHSH, CDR2 LQKENI. The CDR3 loop spans 13 amino acids. CDR3 nucleotide sequence: TGTGCCAGCTCCCGAGACAGTAACACTGAAGCTTTCTTT. Protein: CASSRDSNTEAFF.

This clonotype was seen repeatedly, ten times or more. The CDR3 sequence: CASSPLPDTQYF. The DNA for the CDR3 is TGTGCCAGCAGTCCTCTGCCAGATACGCAGTATTTT. The chain is built from TRBV12-3 or TRBV12-4 and TRBJ2-3, with D unclear. CDR3 length: 12 residues. The germline V and J ends were trimmed by 5 bases and 4 bases, with 7 bases remaining between them.

The genes are TRBV28 and TRBJ2-7, with 7 nucleotides matching TRBD1. V was pared by 7 bases and J by 9 bases, with 15 bases of the junction left unmatched. Looked up from germline, CDR1 is MDHEN and CDR2 is SYDVKM. This CDR3 comprises 14 residues. The CDR3: CASTLDRVLNGQYF. CDR3 bases: TGTGCCAGCACCTTAGACAGGGTCCTGAACGGGCAGTACTTC.

This clonotype has just a few counts. The chain recombines TRBV14 with TRBJ2-3; possibly TRBD2 for D (6 bases). This CDR3 has 17 amino acids. Germline CDR1 reads SGHDN; CDR2 reads FVKESK. V was trimmed by 4 bases and J by 3 bases, leaving 20 bases between them. The CDR3 sequence: CASSRRVAAEDTDTQYF. The CDR3 nucleotides are TGTGCCAGCAGCCGGAGGGTAGCGGCGGAAGATACAGATACGCAGTATTTT.

This clonotype was observed a handful of times. This rearrangement joins TRBV5-1 to TRBJ2-1, with a possible D match to TRBD1 (6 bases). Matching the DNA end better, TRBJ2-7 makes the J call doubtful. Germline CDR1 and CDR2: SGHRS and YFSETQ. The CDR3 contains 13 residues. DNA for the CDR3: TGCGCCAGACGGACAGCCTCCTCCTACGAGCAGTACTTC. Protein: CARRTASSYEQYF.